This T cell receptor beta chain stems from a study of early T cells in non-severe SARS-CoV-2 infection. Study information: Chains were unpaired, as sequencing was done on bulk RNA from unsorted whole blood. Study-wide results and caveats: VDJdb matching favored anti-spike CD8 responses, missing private and CD4 specificities.

About this clonotype: Its specificity is not known.

Each cDNA molecule carried a unique molecular identifier. TCRdb fed the 5' RACE reads into MiXCR, producing one record per CDR3 protein. The sample has 69,000 or so distinct CDR3 sequences, roughly a tenth seen once. The CDR3 is made up of 15 amino acids. V was pared by 1 base and J by 7 bases, with 18 bases between. CDR1 is SGHKS, CDR2 YYEKEE, per germline (reference sequence). This rearrangement joins TRBV5-5 to TRBJ2-7; D perhaps matches TRBD2 (6 bases). The sequence derives from an adult who was a healthcare worker with PCR-confirmed SARS-CoV-2 infection or an uninfected control (not recorded which). The specimen sequenced was whole blood. CDR3 region: CASSLLGAGLGEQYF. The CDR3 coding sequence is TGTGCCAGCAGCTTGCTCGGCGCGGGACTGGGGGAGCAGTACTTC.